The rows below give T cell receptor beta chains drawn from one sample of a study of shared clonotypes between healthy human individuals. This table comes from immunoSEQ multiplex PCR, and its TCRdb copy is limited to in-frame clones, with some not included. The data hold hundreds of thousands of clones, with just over 90% observed a single time. Sequencing used naive CD8+ T cells sorted from blood. The receptor set was obtained from a young man in good health. Both conserved end residues are part of each CDR3. D genes are given only for firm matches. A row's size may be missing; if present it is once, few, many or a size class.

abundance: -; d_gene: TRBD1; v_gene: TRBV4-1; j_gene: TRBJ1-2; CDR3nt: TGCGCCAGCAGCCAAGTAACAGGGGCTAACTATGGCTACACCTTC; CDR3aa: CASSQVTGANYGYTF
abundance: once; d_gene: -; v_gene: TRBV5-1; j_gene: TRBJ2-2; CDR3nt: TGCGCCAGCAGCACCTTTGGGGGGGCGACTATCAACACCGGGGAGCTGTTTTTT; CDR3aa: CASSTFGGATINTGELFF
abundance: -; d_gene: -; v_gene: TRBV28; j_gene: TRBJ2-7; CDR3nt: TGTGCCAGCAGGGGGTCCACTCAACCAACCTACGAGCAGTACTTC; CDR3aa: CASRGSTQPTYEQYF
abundance: -; d_gene: TRBD1; v_gene: TRBV11-2; j_gene: TRBJ2-6; CDR3nt: TGTGCCAGCAGCTTGAACAGGGGGGCTGGGGCCAACGTCCTGACTTTC; CDR3aa: CASSLNRGAGANVLTF
abundance: -; d_gene: TRBD2; v_gene: TRBV11-2; j_gene: TRBJ2-5; CDR3nt: TGTGCCAGCAGATCTGGACTAGCGGGAGTTTATGAGACCCAGTACTTC; CDR3aa: CASRSGLAGVYETQYF
abundance: -; d_gene: TRBD2; v_gene: TRBV27; j_gene: TRBJ2-7; CDR3nt: TGTGCCAGCACGGGAGGCACCTCCTACGAGCAGTACTTC; CDR3aa: CASTGGTSYEQYF
abundance: -; d_gene: -; v_gene: TRBV7-6; j_gene: TRBJ2-7; CDR3nt: TGTGCCAGCAGCTTAGGGGGGTTGTGGGAGCAGTACTTC; CDR3aa: CASSLGGLWEQYF
abundance: -; d_gene: -; v_gene: TRBV7-6; j_gene: TRBJ2-7; CDR3nt: TGTGCCAGCAGTTTTCGACTAGGAACCTACGAGCAGTACTTC; CDR3aa: CASSFRLGTYEQYF
abundance: -; d_gene: -; v_gene: TRBV10-2; j_gene: TRBJ2-1; CDR3nt: TGCGCCAGCGAGGGAAACAATGAGCAGTTCTTC; CDR3aa: CASEGNNEQFF
abundance: -; d_gene: -; v_gene: TRBV10-3; j_gene: TRBJ2-3; CDR3nt: TGTGCCATCAGTGACCCATCACTAGCAAACCATAGCACAGATACGCAGTATTTT; CDR3aa: CAISDPSLANHSTDTQYF
abundance: -; d_gene: TRBD2; v_gene: TRBV4-3; j_gene: TRBJ2-1; CDR3nt: TGCGCCAGCAGCCAAGTGGTGGGAGGGAGGGGTGAGCAGTTCTTC; CDR3aa: CASSQVVGGRGEQFF
abundance: -; d_gene: -; v_gene: TRBV6-5; j_gene: TRBJ1-2; CDR3nt: TGTGCCAGCAGTTACTCGAAGTTAGCGGGCTACACCTTC; CDR3aa: CASSYSKLAGYTF
abundance: -; d_gene: TRBD1; v_gene: TRBV7-7; j_gene: TRBJ2-1; CDR3nt: TGTGCCAGCAGTCCCGGGACAGGCAATGAGCAGTTCTTC; CDR3aa: CASSPGTGNEQFF
abundance: once; d_gene: TRBD1; v_gene: TRBV10-3; j_gene: TRBJ1-1; CDR3nt: TGTGCCATCAGTGAGGCCGGGACAGGAAGGACTGAAGCTTTCTTT; CDR3aa: CAISEAGTGRTEAFF
abundance: -; d_gene: -; v_gene: TRBV28; j_gene: TRBJ2-3; CDR3nt: TGTGCCAGCAGTTCCCCAGCTAGCACAGATACGCAGTATTTT; CDR3aa: CASSSPASTDTQYF
abundance: -; d_gene: -; v_gene: TRBV5-1; j_gene: TRBJ2-7; CDR3nt: TGCGCCAGCAGCTTGGGTGGGGGAACCTACGAGCAGTACTTC; CDR3aa: CASSLGGGTYEQYF
abundance: -; d_gene: TRBD2; v_gene: TRBV7-8; j_gene: TRBJ2-5; CDR3nt: TGTGCCACCGGGGGAGGACTAGCGGGAGAATGGGAGACCCAGTACTTC; CDR3aa: CATGGGLAGEWETQYF
abundance: -; d_gene: -; v_gene: TRBV7-9; j_gene: TRBJ1-1; CDR3nt: TGTGCCAGCAGTGTAGGGAACACTGAAGCTTTCTTT; CDR3aa: CASSVGNTEAFF
abundance: -; d_gene: -; v_gene: TRBV14; j_gene: TRBJ2-1; CDR3nt: TGTGCCAGCAGCCGTCTGTCGACGGGTTCATCCTACAATGAGCAGTTCTTC; CDR3aa: CASSRLSTGSSYNEQFF
abundance: -; d_gene: -; v_gene: TRBV9; j_gene: TRBJ2-5; CDR3nt: TGTGCCAGCAGCGTAGGGGGTCCCAGGACGCTTCCTGAGACCCAGTACTTC; CDR3aa: CASSVGGPRTLPETQYF
abundance: -; d_gene: -; v_gene: TRBV19; j_gene: TRBJ1-5; CDR3nt: TGTGCCAGTAGTATAGTGAGGCTAAATCAGCCCCAGCATTTT; CDR3aa: CASSIVRLNQPQHF
abundance: -; d_gene: TRBD2; v_gene: TRBV11-2; j_gene: TRBJ2-1; CDR3nt: TGTGCCAGCAGCCCCCCGGGGGTAGGGAGGGATGAGCAGTTCTTC; CDR3aa: CASSPPGVGRDEQFF
abundance: -; d_gene: -; v_gene: TRBV13; j_gene: TRBJ1-1; CDR3nt: TGTGCCAGCAGCACCGGGACCTCCACTGAAGCTTTCTTT; CDR3aa: CASSTGTSTEAFF
abundance: once; d_gene: TRBD2; v_gene: TRBV27; j_gene: TRBJ2-7; CDR3nt: TGTGCCAGCAGTTCCCTAGCGGGGTACTCCTACGAGCAGTACTTC; CDR3aa: CASSSLAGYSYEQYF
abundance: -; d_gene: TRBD1; v_gene: TRBV2; j_gene: TRBJ2-5; CDR3nt: TGTGCCAGCAGTGGTGAGGGGGCTCAAGAGACCCAGTACTTC; CDR3aa: CASSGEGAQETQYF
abundance: -; d_gene: -; v_gene: TRBV4-1; j_gene: TRBJ2-4; CDR3nt: TGCGCCAGCAGCCAAGTACAGGAAGCCAAAAACATTCAGTACTTC; CDR3aa: CASSQVQEAKNIQYF
abundance: -; d_gene: -; v_gene: TRBV30; j_gene: TRBJ2-7; CDR3nt: TGTGCCTGTACGGACAGTGCCTACGAGCAGTACTTC; CDR3aa: CACTDSAYEQYF
abundance: -; d_gene: -; v_gene: TRBV27; j_gene: TRBJ2-7; CDR3nt: TGTGCCAGCAGTTACAGGGTAGGCTACGAGCAGTACTTC; CDR3aa: CASSYRVGYEQYF
abundance: -; d_gene: -; v_gene: TRBV25-1; j_gene: TRBJ2-5; CDR3nt: TGTGCCAGCAACCCACCGCATCAAGAGACCCAGTACTTC; CDR3aa: CASNPPHQETQYF
abundance: -; d_gene: -; v_gene: TRBV2; j_gene: TRBJ2-1; CDR3nt: TGTGCCAGCAGTGTTTCGGCGGATGAGCAGTTCTTC; CDR3aa: CASSVSADEQFF
abundance: -; d_gene: -; v_gene: TRBV29-1; j_gene: TRBJ2-7; CDR3nt: TGCAGCGCGCTTGGCGGGCTTTCCTCCTACGAGCAGTACTTC; CDR3aa: CSALGGLSSYEQYF
abundance: -; d_gene: -; v_gene: TRBV5-1; j_gene: TRBJ2-3; CDR3nt: TGCGCCAGCAGCCTACTCGGGAGCACAGATACGCAGTATTTT; CDR3aa: CASSLLGSTDTQYF
abundance: -; d_gene: TRBD2; v_gene: TRBV6-1; j_gene: TRBJ2-7; CDR3nt: TGTGCCAGCAGTGTCGGACTAGCGGACGCGGGGGGCTTC; CDR3aa: CASSVGLADAGGF
abundance: -; d_gene: -; v_gene: TRBV30; j_gene: TRBJ2-4; CDR3nt: TGTGCCTGGAGTTGGGGGGCCAAAAACATTCAGTACTTC; CDR3aa: CAWSWGAKNIQYF
abundance: once; d_gene: TRBD2; v_gene: TRBV7-2; j_gene: TRBJ2-1; CDR3nt: TGTGCCAGCAGCTTCCGTCTAGCGGGAGGGCGTGTGTCCTACAATGAGCAGTTCTTC; CDR3aa: CASSFRLAGGRVSYNEQFF
abundance: once; d_gene: -; v_gene: TRBV5-1; j_gene: TRBJ2-7; CDR3nt: TGCGCCAGCAGCTTGGTCCCCAGCGACGAGCAGTACTTC; CDR3aa: CASSLVPSDEQYF
abundance: once; d_gene: -; v_gene: TRBV9; j_gene: TRBJ2-1; CDR3nt: TGTGCCAGCAGCGTCGCGGGCAGCGCCGATGAGCAGTTCTTC; CDR3aa: CASSVAGSADEQFF
abundance: -; d_gene: TRBD2; v_gene: TRBV10-3; j_gene: TRBJ2-1; CDR3nt: TGTGCCATCAGTGCAGACCCCGTAGCGGGGCTCCTCAATGAGCAGTTCTTC; CDR3aa: CAISADPVAGLLNEQFF
abundance: -; d_gene: -; v_gene: TRBV5-6; j_gene: TRBJ2-7; CDR3nt: TGTGCCAGCAGCCCCGGGGCCAGGGTGCGGGAGCAGTACTTC; CDR3aa: CASSPGARVREQYF